These T cell receptor beta chains were read from a single sample in a study of vaccination and CD4 T cells after COVID-19. A single record per CDR3 protein comes from TCRdb applying MiXCR to the PCR reads. Altogether 25,000 to 30,000 distinct CDR3 sequences are present, approximately 40% being singletons, with the ten largest covering 3% to 3.5%. These receptors have no identified antigens. Source: CD4+ T cells from blood, cultured in vitro, taken about 7 months after SARS-CoV-2 vaccination. The receptor source for this set is a human donor who had recovered from COVID-19. Each CDR3 is given with its conserved first and last residue. The order of the fields is V gene, J gene, CDR3 protein.

TRBV20-1	TRBJ2-2	CSARGQLNTGELFF
TRBV2	TRBJ1-1	CASSAWAAVAFF
TRBV5-4	TRBJ2-3	CASSLRDRSTDTQYF
TRBV7-6	TRBJ2-5	CASSLIAGLQETQYF
TRBV19	TRBJ1-5	CASSIRGEEPQHF
TRBV28	TRBJ1-1	CASSLSQGRGTEAFF
TRBV20-1	TRBJ1-6	CSARDSADSPLHF
TRBV20-1	TRBJ1-3	CSATGGSGNTIYF
TRBV20-1	TRBJ2-3	CSAPGKADTQYF
TRBV7-3	TRBJ2-3	CASSRTGQGDTQYF
TRBV7-3	TRBJ2-6	CASSVPSGANVLTF
TRBV20-1	TRBJ1-5	CSARDPQSNQPQHF
TRBV20-1	TRBJ2-1	CSGPGRDVSSYNEQFF
TRBV25-1	TRBJ1-6	CASSDGRHANSYNSPLHF
TRBV20-1	TRBJ1-6	CSASYEVSTDNSPLHF
TRBV7-2	TRBJ2-3	CASTNTDTQYF
TRBV19	TRBJ2-5	CASSSDSETQYF
TRBV28	TRBJ1-6	CASSRDAGGYNSPLHF
TRBV28	TRBJ2-5	CASGSSGTMLKETQYF
TRBV7-9	TRBJ2-7	CASSPVGRTGGRLPYEQYF
TRBV10-1	TRBJ2-5	CASSEWAGFGGTQYF
TRBV20-1	TRBJ1-5	CSVRQGEYQPQHF
TRBV28	TRBJ1-2	CASSPSGTHGYTF
TRBV19	TRBJ2-1	CASSIKSASNEQFF
TRBV20-1	TRBJ2-7	CSASDNRDRPYEQYF
TRBV6-1	TRBJ2-1	CASKNEREANEQFF
TRBV4-3	TRBJ1-1	CASSQDWAGGNTEAFF
TRBV9	TRBJ1-2	CASSPIGTASTF
TRBV5-4	TRBJ1-1	CASSRQTGRNTEAFF
TRBV5-1	TRBJ1-2	CASSLSGGNYGYTF
TRBV7-9	TRBJ1-1	CASSSVPGQGTTEAFF
TRBV23-1	TRBJ2-7	CASSLRPETVYF
TRBV2	TRBJ1-5	CASRIDTRSPQHF
TRBV20-1	TRBJ2-3	CSARVRLTDTQYF
TRBV6-1	TRBJ2-7	CASSNSHEQYF
TRBV19	TRBJ1-1	CASSFRQNTEAFF
TRBV6-5	TRBJ2-3	CASSYKYRVGTDTQYF
TRBV6-4	TRBJ2-2	CASRREANTGELFF
TRBV7-9	TRBJ2-1	CASSLAGTSGRGLLFF
TRBV6-2/TRBV6-3	TRBJ1-2	CASSYPGLGYGYTF
TRBV7-2	TRBJ1-3	CASSPTGTGNTIYF
TRBV7-9	TRBJ2-5	CASLPGLGFGLQETQYF
TRBV20-1	TRBJ1-5	CSATDRENQPQHF
TRBV28	TRBJ2-3	CASSPQRVQQYF
TRBV15	TRBJ1-5	CATSRIDGPGPQHF
TRBV6-1	TRBJ2-7	CASRIASRPHEQYF
TRBV20-1	TRBJ2-7	CSASFVEGRSFEQYF
TRBV7-9	TRBJ2-5	CASSYPSQETQYF
TRBV12-3/TRBV12-4	TRBJ2-3	CASSTRAPDTQYF
TRBV19	TRBJ1-1	CASSTRDRGHPHTEAFF
TRBV18	TRBJ1-1	CASSSQWRGATEAFF
TRBV6-1	TRBJ2-3	CASSTPSGWGTDTQYF
TRBV20-1	TRBJ2-7	CSAPPGQGVNEQYF
TRBV6-5	TRBJ1-1	CASSYLPNSPEAFF
TRBV20-1	TRBJ2-5	CSAPPSGREETQYF
TRBV24-1	TRBJ2-5	CATSVSGGPQETQYF
TRBV6-2/TRBV6-3	TRBJ1-1	CASRKGRTGQNTEAFF